The sequence of this TCR beta chain was determined in a study of OX40 agonist ivuxolimab in advanced cancers. Germline CDR1 reads KGHSH; CDR2 reads LQKENI. V was pared by 2 bases and J by 5 bases, with 16 bases between. The CDR3 has 16 amino acids. As concerns this clone: Antigen specificity is unknown.

Study-wide points: By week 6 at 0.1 to 3.0 mg/kg, blood CD4+ and CD8+ T cells had expanded clonally.

Measured with immunoSEQ multiplex PCR; TCRdb has only the in-frame clones, and not every one. The sample has tens of thousands of clones, roughly 89% seen once. Sequenced here: CD4+ or CD8+ T cells sorted from blood, sampled in a trial of the OX40 agonist ivuxolimab. This receptor was identified in an adult with an advanced solid tumor such as melanoma, head and neck, liver or kidney cancer. This chain connects TRBV18 to TRBJ2-1; D is possibly TRBD2 (5 bases). This chain's CDR3 is CASSPGLGVAHNEQFF. The CDR3, as DNA: TGTGCCAGCTCACCAGGCCTGGGAGTTGCCCACAATGAGCAGTTCTTC.